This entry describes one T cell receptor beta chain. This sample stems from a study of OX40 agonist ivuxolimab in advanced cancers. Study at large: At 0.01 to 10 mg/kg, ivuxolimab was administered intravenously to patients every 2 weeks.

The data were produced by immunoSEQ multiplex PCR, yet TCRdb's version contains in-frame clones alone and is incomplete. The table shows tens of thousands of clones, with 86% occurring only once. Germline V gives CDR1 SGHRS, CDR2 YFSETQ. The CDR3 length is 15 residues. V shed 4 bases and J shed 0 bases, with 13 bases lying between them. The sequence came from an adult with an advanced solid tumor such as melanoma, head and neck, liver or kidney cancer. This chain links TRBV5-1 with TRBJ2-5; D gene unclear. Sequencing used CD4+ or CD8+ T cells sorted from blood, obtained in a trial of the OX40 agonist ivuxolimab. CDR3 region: CASSPLGLNQETQYF. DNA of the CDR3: TGCGCCAGCAGCCCCCTGGGGTTGAACCAAGAGACCCAGTACTTC.